One and the same sample provided the 11 T cell receptor beta chains below, sequenced in a study of OX40 agonist ivuxolimab in advanced cancers. Libraries were prepared through the immunoSEQ multiplex PCR assay. Sourced from immuneACCESS, this table was stored by TCRdb with only in-frame sequences that have V and J called. A share of the clones is absent; for the studies checked, an unresolved V gene accounts for under half, and the remainder has no known explanation. The sample table holds around 69,000 clones, of which 85% were seen once. Of the sample, roughly 3.1% falls within the top ten clones. The input for sequencing was CD4+ or CD8+ T cells sorted from blood, taken in a trial of the OX40 agonist ivuxolimab. The receptors were sampled from an adult with an advanced solid tumor such as melanoma, head and neck, liver or kidney cancer.

The chain links TRBV10-2 to TRBJ2-3; D is ambiguous. The CDR3 totals 16 residues. V lost 4 bases to trimming and J lost 4 bases, with 18 bases between them. Germline CDR1 is WSHSY and CDR2 is SAAADI. The CDR3 DNA reads as TGCGCCAGCAGTGCTGGCGGCCACGAAGCAGCAGATACGCAGTATTTT. Amino acid sequence: CASSAGGHEAADTQYF.

J is TRBJ1-2 and V is TRBV6-6; 9 bases line up with TRBD1. The CDR3 covers 15 residues. The trim removed 2 bases at V and 8 bases at J, leaving 9 bases unmatched. The germline V gene encodes CDR1 MNHNY and CDR2 SVGAGI (reference sequence). The CDR3 sequence: CASSYRPGTGRGYTF. In DNA form, the CDR3 reads TGTGCCAGCAGTTACCGCCCAGGGACAGGGAGGGGCTACACCTTC.

The rearrangement uses TRBV6-5 and TRBJ1-2; the D is unclear. The germline CDR1 and CDR2 sequences are MNHEY and SVGAGI. This CDR3 is 14 amino acids long. Trimming took 5 bases from V and 6 from J, leaving 16 bases between them. The CDR3 region is CASSPKEFGHGYTF. The CDR3 coding sequence is TGTGCCAGCAGTCCTAAGGAATTCGGGCATGGCTACACCTTC.

The V gene is TRBV5-1, the J gene TRBJ2-7; 13 positions match TRBD2. Germline assignment: CDR1 SGHRS and CDR2 YFSETQ. There are 16 residues in the CDR3. Trimming removed 4 bases from V and 6 bases from J; junction bases left unmatched: 10. CDR3 protein: CASSAELAGGPGEQYF. The CDR3 DNA is TGCGCCAGCAGCGCCGAACTAGCGGGAGGGCCCGGCGAGCAGTACTTC.

The chain has TRBV7-2 and TRBJ1-5, with 7 bases fitting TRBD1. Germline assignment: CDR1 SGHTA and CDR2 FQGNSA. The CDR3 totals 16 residues. Unmatched junction bases numbered 14, after V lost 5 bases and J lost 7 bases. The CDR3 DNA follows: TGTGCCAGCAGCGGGGGAGGGGGCGCAAGGGGACAGCCCCAGCATTTT. It yields the protein CASSGGGGARGQPQHF.

J is TRBJ1-5 and V is TRBV19, with a possible D match to TRBD1 (5 bases). The germline V and J ends were trimmed by 6 bases and 10 bases, with 19 bases remaining between them. The CDR3 is 14 residues long. Looked up from germline, CDR1 is LNHDA and CDR2 is SQIVND (reference sequence). The CDR3 bases are TGTGCCAGTAGCGGTAGGGTGGGGGTTGGACCCCAGCATTTT. Encoded protein: CASSGRVGVGPQHF.

The genes are TRBV6-1 and TRBJ1-1, with 7 bases fitting TRBD1. Germline CDR1 reads MNHNS; CDR2 reads SASEGT. This CDR3 contains 15 residues. V was clipped by 7 bases and J by 0 bases; unmatched bases: 8. CDR3 sequence reads: CASNPLTGLNTEAFF. Written as DNA, the CDR3 is TGTGCCAGCAATCCGTTGACAGGGTTGAACACTGAAGCTTTCTTT.

The count of this clone is one. The CDR3 region has the DNA TGTGCCAGCAGTTACTCGAGAGTATCCTACGAGCAGTACTTC. Translated: CASSYSRVSYEQYF. The V gene is TRBV6-6, the J gene TRBJ2-7; D gene uncertain. CDR3 length equals 14 residues. CDR1 and CDR2 from the germline V gene are MNHNY and SVGAGI (reference sequence). With 0 bases removed from V and 1 base from J, the gap between germline ends came to 7 bases.

The chain is built from TRBV9 and TRBJ1-2; possibly TRBD1 for D (5 bases). V was clipped by 0 bases and J by 7 bases, with 16 bases between them. CDR1 is SGDLS, CDR2 YYNGEE, per germline. The CDR3 has 15 amino acids. CDR3 sequence reads: CASSVGGVTLSGYTF. The CDR3 nucleotides read TGTGCCAGCAGCGTAGGGGGGGTCACGCTGAGTGGCTACACCTTC.

The chain employs TRBV5-1 and TRBJ2-5; possible D gene TRBD2, 6 bases. The CDR3 has 14 residues. CDR1 and CDR2 from the germline V gene are SGHRS and YFSETQ. V shed 8 bases and J shed 4 bases, with 18 bases lying between them. Here the CDR3 reads CASSRDSRGETQYF. The CDR3, as DNA: TGCGCCAGTTCCCGGGACTCACGTGGAGAGACCCAGTACTTC.

This chain links TRBV19 with TRBJ2-7; 9 bases map to TRBD1. CDR3 length: 13 amino acids. CDR1 and CDR2 (germline): LNHDA, SQIVND (reference sequence). The trim removed 5 bases at V and 5 bases at J, leaving 4 bases unmatched. DNA for the CDR3: TGTGCCAGTAGTCCAGACAGGGGGAACGAGCAGTACTTC. It codes for CASSPDRGNEQYF.